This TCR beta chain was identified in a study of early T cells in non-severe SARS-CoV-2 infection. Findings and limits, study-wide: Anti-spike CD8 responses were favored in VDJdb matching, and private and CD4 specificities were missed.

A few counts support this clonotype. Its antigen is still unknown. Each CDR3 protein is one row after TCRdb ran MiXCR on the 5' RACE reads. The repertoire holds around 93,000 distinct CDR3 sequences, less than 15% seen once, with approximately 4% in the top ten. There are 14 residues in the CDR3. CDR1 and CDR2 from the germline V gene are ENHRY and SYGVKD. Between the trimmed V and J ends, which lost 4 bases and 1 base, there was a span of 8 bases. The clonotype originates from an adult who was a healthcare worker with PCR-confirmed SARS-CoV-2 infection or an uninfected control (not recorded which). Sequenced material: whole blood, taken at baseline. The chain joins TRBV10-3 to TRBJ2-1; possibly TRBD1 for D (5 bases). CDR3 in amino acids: CAISGAGSYNEQFF. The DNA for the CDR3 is TGTGCCATCAGTGGGGCAGGGTCCTACAATGAGCAGTTCTTC.